This passage covers 4 T cell receptor beta chains from one sample sequenced in a study of neurological immune-mediated disorders. One entry per CDR3 protein results from TCRdb running MiXCR on the 5' RACE reads. The repertoire holds roughly 36,000 distinct CDR3 sequences, with just under 7.5% as singletons. Sequenced material: CD4+ T cells from blood. These receptors were taken from a man in his fifties or sixties in good health.

V gene TRBV6-1 combines with J gene TRBJ2-7; no clear D gene. The CDR3 consists of 13 residues. CDR1 and CDR2 from the germline V gene are MNHNS and SASEGT. Trimming took 2 bases from V and 5 from J, leaving 10 bases between them. The CDR3 nucleotides read TGTGCCAGCAGTGAACTTCCCAAAGACGAGCAGTACTTC. It is translated as CASSELPKDEQYF.

The chain couples TRBV20-1 to TRBJ2-1; 8 bases are shared with TRBD2. Losses at the gene ends were 0 bases for V and 6 bases for J; bases not matched to a gene: 13. This CDR3 has 17 amino acids. Germline V lookup: CDR1 DFQATT, CDR2 SNEGSKA (reference sequence). CDR3 protein: CSARDYVYSGKGNEQFF. The CDR3 bases are TGCAGTGCTAGAGATTATGTTTATAGCGGGAAAGGCAATGAGCAGTTCTTC.

This clonotype was counted many times. The chain recombines TRBV5-1 with TRBJ2-7; TRBD2 aligns across 9 bases. Looked up from germline, CDR1 is SGHRS and CDR2 is YFSETQ. The CDR3 contains 15 residues. V lost 0 bases to trimming and J lost 7 bases; unmatched junction nucleotides: 8. Written as DNA, the CDR3 is TGCGCCAGCAGCTTGGCCTTTAGCGGGAGAGGAGAGCAGTACTTC. Amino acid sequence: CASSLAFSGRGEQYF.

This chain joins TRBV28 and TRBJ1-1; D is uncertain. The CDR3 is made up of 15 amino acids. V dropped 2 bases and J dropped 2 bases, with 12 bases sitting between them. Germline CDR1 is MDHEN and CDR2 is SYDVKM. The CDR3 protein is CASSLGFSGNTEAFF. CDR3 nucleotide sequence: TGTGCCAGCAGTTTAGGGTTCTCCGGAAACACTGAAGCTTTCTTT.